Shown below are 3 T cell receptor beta chains from a single sample sequenced in a study of radiotherapy plus CTLA-4 blockade in lung cancer. Here immunoSEQ multiplex PCR was the method, and the copy in TCRdb shows in-frame clones only, minus some. The profile shows a few thousand clones, around 82% of them singletons. Sequences were derived from tumor tissue, sampled from a patient treated with radiotherapy plus ipilimumab. These receptors all come from a human donor with non-small cell lung cancer that progressed on radiotherapy plus ipilimumab.

The chain joins TRBV7-8 to TRBJ2-5; TRBD2 matches 11 bases. J lost 4 bases, V lost 5 bases, and 21 bases had no gene match. Germline V gene sequence: CDR1 SGHVS, CDR2 FQNEAQ. CDR3 size: 20 residues. The CDR3 protein is CASSPWIIAGGRLVVETQYF. The CDR3, as DNA: TGTGCCAGCAGCCCCTGGATCATAGCGGGGGGGCGATTAGTCGTAGAGACCCAGTACTTC.

The chain has TRBV7-9 and TRBJ2-7; the D is unclear. Trimming removed 1 base at V and 4 bases at J, with 2 bases between. The length of the CDR3 is 11 residues. Per germline, CDR1 SEHNR and CDR2 FQNEAQ (reference sequence). The CDR3 reads CASSLEYEQYF. The CDR3, as DNA: TGTGCCAGCAGCTTAGAGTACGAGCAGTACTTC.

This clone has a handful of counts. V is TRBV19 and J is TRBJ1-4, with a weak D call TRBD1 (5 bases). The V and J ends lost 4 bases and 8 bases respectively, with 11 bases between them. Germline V CDR1 and CDR2: LNHDA, SQIVND (reference sequence). The CDR3 loop spans 13 amino acids. CDR3 amino acids: CASSNTGLEKLFF. CDR3 bases: TGTGCCAGTAGTAATACAGGTCTGGAAAAACTGTTTTTT.